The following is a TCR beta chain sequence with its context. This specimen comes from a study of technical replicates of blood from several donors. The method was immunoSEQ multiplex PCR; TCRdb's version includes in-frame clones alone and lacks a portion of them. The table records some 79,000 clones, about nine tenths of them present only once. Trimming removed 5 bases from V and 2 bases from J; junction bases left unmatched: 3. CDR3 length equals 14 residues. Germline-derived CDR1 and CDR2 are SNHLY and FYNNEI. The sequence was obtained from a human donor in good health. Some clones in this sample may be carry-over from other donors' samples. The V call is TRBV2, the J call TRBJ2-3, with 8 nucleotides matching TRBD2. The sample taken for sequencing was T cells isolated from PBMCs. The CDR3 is CASSPGLATDTQYF. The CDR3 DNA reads TGTGCCAGCAGTCCAGGACTAGCCACAGATACGCAGTATTTT. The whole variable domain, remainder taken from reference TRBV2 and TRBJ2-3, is EPEVTQTPSHQVTQMGQEVILRCVPISNHLYFYWYRQILGQKVEFLVSFYNNEISEKSEIFDDQFSVERPDGSNFTLKIRSTKLEDSAMYFCASSPGLATDTQYFGPGTRLTVL.